These 18 T cell receptor beta chains were sequenced from one sample in a study of blood T cell repertoires in COVID-19. Using immunoSEQ multiplex PCR, the repertoire was profiled, and TCRdb retains in-frame clones only, with some absent. The sample shows around 250,000 clones, about four fifths of them seen only once. The material sequenced was peripheral blood. These receptors all stem from a man older than 75 with acute or convalescent COVID-19.

In this sample, this clone turned up once. The V gene is TRBV29-1, the J gene TRBJ2-7; 9 positions match TRBD1. The CDR3 has 18 amino acids. Germline CDR1 is SQVTM and CDR2 is ANQGSEA. With V trimmed by 6 bases and J by 5 bases, 23 bases remained unmatched. CDR3 sequence: CSVSSGTGRIGGMHEQYF. The DNA of the CDR3 is TGCAGCGTCTCATCCGGGACAGGGAGGATAGGAGGGATGCACGAGCAGTACTTC.

This clone was observed a few times. V is TRBV6-5 and J is TRBJ2-2; no reliable D call. From germline, CDR1 is MNHEY and CDR2 SVGAGI. The CDR3 covers 15 residues. V lost 2 bases to trimming and J lost 3 bases, with 10 bases between them. The CDR3 here is CASSYLQEYTGELFF. The CDR3 coding sequence is TGTGCCAGCAGTTACCTCCAGGAATACACCGGGGAGCTGTTTTTT.

There are a few counts of this clone. The rearrangement links TRBV6-6 to TRBJ1-2; weak D call: TRBD1 (5 bases). Germline V gene data show CDR1 as MNHNY and CDR2 as SVGAGI (reference sequence). This CDR3 comprises 14 residues. V was clipped by 8 bases and J by 2 bases, with 15 bases between them. CDR3 in DNA: TGTGCCAGCTCAAGTCCGGGGGAAAACTATGGCTACACCTTC. It is translated as CASSSPGENYGYTF.

Remarks on this clone: This sample includes further DNA sequences coding for the same CDR3. The chain uses TRBV28 and TRBJ1-2, with 8 nucleotides matching TRBD1. The CDR3 runs to 13 residues. Germline trimming cut 5 bases from V and 4 bases from J; bases unmatched to any gene: 3. Looked up from germline, CDR1 is MDHEN and CDR2 is SYDVKM. This CDR3 reads CASSPTGGYGYTF. In DNA form, the CDR3 reads TGTGCCAGCAGTCCCACAGGGGGCTATGGCTACACCTTC.

This chain connects TRBV15 to TRBJ1-6; weak D call: TRBD1 (6 bases). With 0 bases removed from V and 1 base from J, the gap between germline ends came to 13 bases. CDR3 size: 18 residues. Looked up from germline, CDR1 is LNHNV and CDR2 is YYDKDF (reference sequence). In nucleotides, the CDR3 is TGTGCCACCAGCAGAGAGGCCAGGGGCTTGTCCTATAATTCACCCCTCCACTTT. As protein: CATSREARGLSYNSPLHF.

The rearrangement joins TRBV7-9 to TRBJ2-1, with a weak D call TRBD2 (6 bases). This CDR3 is built from 16 residues. The germline V and J ends were trimmed by 0 bases and 4 bases, with 13 bases remaining between them. CDR1 SEHNR and CDR2 FQNEAQ come from the germline V gene (reference sequence). The CDR3 loop is CASSLAPGAGYNEQFF. In DNA form, the CDR3 reads TGTGCCAGCAGCTTAGCGCCCGGGGCGGGATACAATGAGCAGTTCTTC.

The chain employs TRBV6-5 and TRBJ2-7; 8 bases align to TRBD2. The germline gives CDR1 MNHEY, CDR2 SVGAGI. J gave up 6 bases and V 6 bases, and 10 bases lay outside the gene matches. The CDR3 is 14 amino acids. CDR3 sequence: CASRGPGLGAEQYF. The CDR3 nucleotides are TGTGCCAGCAGAGGACCGGGACTAGGGGCCGAGCAGTACTTC.

Only a few counts were recorded for this clone. The chain joins TRBV7-8 to TRBJ2-7; no firm D call. This CDR3 has 14 amino acids. The germline V and J ends were trimmed by 0 bases and 7 bases, with 13 bases remaining between them. Germline CDR1 and CDR2: SGHVS and FQNEAQ. The CDR3 here is CASSLAHTPLEQYF. The CDR3 DNA reads TGTGCCAGCAGCTTAGCTCATACTCCCTTGGAGCAGTACTTC.

This chain links TRBV4-2 with TRBJ1-1; possibly TRBD1 for D (6 bases). The CDR3 spans 14 residues. Trimming shortened V by 1 base and J by 1 base, and 7 bases separated the two germline ends. The germline V gene encodes CDR1 LGHNA and CDR2 YNFKEQ. The CDR3 coding sequence is TGTGCCAGCAGCCAAGGGACAGCGAACACTGAAGCTTTCTTT. This translates into CASSQGTANTEAFF.

In its sample, this clone was seen a few times. This sequence joins TRBV24-1 and TRBJ2-2; perhaps TRBD1 as D (5 bases). V was clipped by 8 bases and J by 3 bases, with 12 bases between them. This CDR3 spans 14 amino acids. Per germline, CDR1 KGHDR and CDR2 SFDVKD. The DNA for the CDR3 is TGTGCCACCATGGCAGGGTCGCACACCGGGGAGCTGTTTTTT. Its protein product is CATMAGSHTGELFF.

J is TRBJ1-1 and V is TRBV5-5; D not certain. The V and J ends lost 2 bases and 4 bases respectively, with 6 bases between them. The germline V gene has CDR1 SGHKS and CDR2 YYEKEE (reference sequence). The CDR3 sequence is 12 residues long. CDR3 nucleotides: TGTGCCAGCAGCTTCAGTGCCACTGAAGCTTTCTTT. As protein: CASSFSATEAFF.

The gene calls are TRBV5-3 and TRBJ2-6; 10 bases are a match to TRBD1. TRBV5-3 is filed as an ORF, its function uncertain. The trim removed 5 bases at V and 0 bases at J, leaving 8 bases unmatched. This CDR3 spans 18 amino acids. Written as DNA, the CDR3 is TGTGCCAGAAGGCCTGGACAGGGGGTGGGCTCTGGGGCCAACGTCCTGACTTTC. It translates to CARRPGQGVGSGANVLTF.

The chain links TRBV2 to TRBJ2-2; D is possibly TRBD1 (5 bases). V gave up 7 bases and J gave up 2 bases, with 17 bases separating them. This CDR3 region has 16 residues. Looked up from germline, CDR1 is SNHLY and CDR2 is FYNNEI. CDR3 sequence (DNA): TGTGCCAGCAAAGGGTATAGACAGTCCAACACCGGGGAGCTGTTTTTT. Translation gives CASKGYRQSNTGELFF.

The chain has TRBV5-1 and TRBJ2-6, with TRBD1 matching over 7 bases. V was pared by 0 bases and J by 0 bases, with 9 bases of the junction left unmatched. There are 19 residues in the CDR3. In germline, CDR1 is SGHRS, CDR2 YFSETQ. CDR3 protein: CASSLAKGQTNSGANVLTF. The CDR3 bases are TGCGCCAGCAGCTTGGCCAAGGGACAGACTAACTCTGGGGCCAACGTCCTGACTTTC. Based on the CDR3 plus reference TRBV5-1 and TRBJ2-6, the full variable domain is KAGVTQTPRYLIKTRGQQVTLSCSPISGHRSVSWYQQTPGQGLQFLFEYFSETQRNKGNFPGRFSGRQFSNSRSEMNVSTLELGDSALYLCASSLAKGQTNSGANVLTFGAGSRLTVL.

This chain uses TRBV28 with TRBJ2-7; D unclear. V shed 4 bases and J shed 3 bases, with 13 bases lying between them. This CDR3 comprises 14 residues. CDR1 is MDHEN and CDR2 is SYDVKM in the germline V gene. The DNA for the CDR3 is TGTGCCAGCAGTTATCCGCCTAGAGACTACGAGCAGTACTTC. Residues: CASSYPPRDYEQYF.

V and J are TRBV10-3 and TRBJ1-3; D not certain. Trimming pared 2 bases from V and 2 bases from J, leaving 10 bases between. The CDR3 runs 15 residues. Germline V gene lookup returns CDR1 ENHRY and CDR2 SYGVKD. CDR3: CAISEATGAGNTIYF. The CDR3 DNA reads TGTGCCATCAGTGAGGCCACCGGGGCTGGAAACACCATATATTTT.

This clone was seen only once. The chain links TRBV5-6 to TRBJ1-1, with D possibly TRBD1 on 6 matching bases. The V end lost 4 bases, the J end lost 1 base, and 14 bases lay between the germline ends. Germline values: CDR1 SGHDT, CDR2 YYEEEE. The CDR3 length is 15 residues. CDR3 sequence: CASSHRVSGNTEAFF. Written as DNA, the CDR3 is TGTGCCAGCAGCCACAGGGTCTCAGGGAACACTGAAGCTTTCTTT. The whole variable domain, filled in from reference TRBV5-6 and TRBJ1-1, reads DAGVTQSPTHLIKTRGQQVTLRCSPKSGHDTVSWYQQALGQGPQFIFQYYEEEERQRGNFPDRFSGHQFPNYSSELNVNALLLGDSALYLCASSHRVSGNTEAFFGQGTRLTVV.

CDR3 region: CASSYSTINTGELFF. DNA for the CDR3: TGTGCCAGCAGTTACTCGACTATTAACACCGGGGAGCTGTTTTTT. The chain is built from TRBV6-5 and TRBJ2-2; perhaps TRBD2 as D (5 bases). CDR1 is MNHEY, CDR2 SVGAGI, per germline. This CDR3 is built from 15 residues. The V gene lost 0 bases and the J gene lost 2 bases, with 7 bases spanning the gap.